These T cell receptor beta chains were read from a single sample in a study of regulatory T cells in long-lasting Graves disease. TCRdb itself ran the multiplex PCR reads through MiXCR, one entry per CDR3 protein. The sample has about 340,000 distinct CDR3 sequences, less than 20% seen once. Specimen: peripheral blood mononuclear cells (PBMCs), collected when the disease was refractory, from a patient treated with antithyroid drugs. These receptors originate from a female donor with Graves disease. Each CDR3 is given with its conserved first and last residue. The D gene is left open where the match is weak. Not all rows give a size; the values are once, few, many and, for expanded clones, a class.

v_call,clone_size,d_call,j_call,cdr3_nt,cdr3_aa
TRBV20-1,-,-,TRBJ1-2,TGCAGTGCCCGGGGCGGATTAGGCTACACCTTC,CSARGGLGYTF
TRBV28,many,-,TRBJ1-5,TGTGCCAGCAGTTTGCCCCCCGGGAGCAATCAGCCCCAGCATTTT,CASSLPPGSNQPQHF
TRBV12-3/TRBV12-4,many,TRBD2,TRBJ2-1,TGTGCCAGCGTCGGGACTAGCACTTCCTACAATGAGCAGTTCTTC,CASVGTSTSYNEQFF
TRBV28,many,-,TRBJ2-7,TGTGCCAGCAGACCCCACCGTCAGGGAGGATACGAGCAGTACTTC,CASRPHRQGGYEQYF
TRBV7-2,many,TRBD1,TRBJ2-7,TGTGCCAGCAGCTTAGGGGGACAGGGGCATAAGGGCGAGCAGTACTTC,CASSLGGQGHKGEQYF
TRBV3-1,few,TRBD2,TRBJ2-5,TGTGCCAGCAGGCGTAGCGGGTGGGAAGAGACCCAGTACTTC,CASRRSGWEETQYF
TRBV27,-,TRBD1,TRBJ1-6,TGTGCCACCAGACCGTACAGGGGCTCCTATAATTCACCCCTCCACTTT,CATRPYRGSYNSPLHF
TRBV6-1,many,-,TRBJ1-5,TGTGCCAGCAGCGATTTGTCAGTTTATAGCAATCAGCCCCAGCATTTT,CASSDLSVYSNQPQHF
TRBV7-2,many,TRBD1,TRBJ2-5,TGTGCCAGCAGCTCCGGGACAGCATTCCAAGAGACCCAGTACTTC,CASSSGTAFQETQYF
TRBV28,many,-,TRBJ1-5,TGTGCCAGCAGCTCATTGAGGGTATTAAGCAATCAGCCCCAGCATTTT,CASSSLRVLSNQPQHF
TRBV3-1,many,-,TRBJ2-7,TGTGCCAGCACCCTACAGCCAGGGGCCTACGAGCAGTACTTC,CASTLQPGAYEQYF
TRBV11-2,many,TRBD2,TRBJ2-3,TGTGCTGCGGGACTAGCGGGATCGGCAGATACGCAGTATTTT,CAAGLAGSADTQYF
TRBV7-9,few,TRBD1,TRBJ2-7,TGTGCCAGCAGCACCCTACAGGGGGTTGGCGAGCAGTACTTC,CASSTLQGVGEQYF
TRBV5-5,-,-,TRBJ2-3,TGTGCCAGCAGCCAACCAGACACAGATACGCAGTATTTT,CASSQPDTDTQYF
TRBV18,-,-,TRBJ2-5,TGTGCCAGCTCACCACTGCGGGGTCAGTACCAAGAGACCCAGTACTTC,CASSPLRGQYQETQYF
TRBV6-2/TRBV6-3,-,TRBD1,TRBJ2-3,TGTGCCAGCAGTAGACACAGGGGGGATACGCAGTATTTT,CASSRHRGDTQYF
TRBV18,-,-,TRBJ2-1,TGTGCCAGCTCACCCTTCGGGGGGACATACAATGAGCAGTTCTTC,CASSPFGGTYNEQFF
TRBV10-3,-,-,TRBJ2-3,TGTGCCATCAGTGAGATGGGGACAGATACGCAGTATTTT,CAISEMGTDTQYF
TRBV27,many,-,TRBJ1-2,TGTGCCAGCAGTCCCAATCACCGGGGCTATGGCTACACCTTC,CASSPNHRGYGYTF
TRBV2,many,-,TRBJ2-2,TGTGCCAGCAGTCCAAGACTCACACGGCCGGAGCTGTTTTTT,CASSPRLTRPELFF
TRBV5-4,few,-,TRBJ2-2,TGTGCCAGCAGCGCCCCCGGGACCCTCGACGGGGAGCTGTTTTTT,CASSAPGTLDGELFF
TRBV5-1,-,-,TRBJ1-2,TGCGCCAGCAGCTTGGAGACAACAGGGGGCTACACCTTC,CASSLETTGGYTF
TRBV14,-,-,TRBJ2-2,TGTGCCAGCAGCCAAACCCCCTTATGGCAGACAGCGATGAACACCGGGGAGCTGTTTTTT,CASSQTPLWQTAMNTGELFF
TRBV11-2,once,-,TRBJ2-6,TGTGCCAGCAGCCCAAAGGCCGGGGCCAACGTCCTGACTTTC,CASSPKAGANVLTF
TRBV11-3,-,TRBD2,TRBJ2-1,TGTGCCAGCAGCTTAGTGGCGGGGGGGCCGAAGTTCTTC,CASSLVAGGPKFF
TRBV29-1,many,-,TRBJ1-1,TGCAGCTCCGTTGGCCAAACCACGAAGGCTGAAGCTTTCTTT,CSSVGQTTKAEAFF
TRBV12-3/TRBV12-4,-,-,TRBJ2-7,TGTGCCAGCAGCCAAGGTGGAGAACTCTACGAGCAGTACTTC,CASSQGGELYEQYF
TRBV28,few,TRBD2,TRBJ2-3,TGTGCCAGCAGTTTGGGGACTAGCGGGAGAACAGATACGCAGTATTTT,CASSLGTSGRTDTQYF
TRBV10-3,-,TRBD1,TRBJ2-5,TGTGCCACAGGGGGCTCAGAGACCCAGTACTTC,CATGGSETQYF
TRBV15,many,-,TRBJ1-4,TGTGCCACCAGCAGAGAAACAGGGAGGGGTGACGAAAAACTGTTTTTT,CATSRETGRGDEKLFF
TRBV3-1,few,TRBD2,TRBJ2-5,TGTGCCAGCAGCCAAGGACTAGCGGGAGTAAGAGAGACCCAGTACTTC,CASSQGLAGVRETQYF
TRBV27,few,TRBD1,TRBJ1-1,TGTGCCAGCAGCCGACAGGGCTGGAACACTGAAGCTTTCTTT,CASSRQGWNTEAFF
TRBV28,many,TRBD1,TRBJ1-1,TGTGCCACCGGTCAACAGGGGGTGAACACTGAAGCTTTCTTT,CATGQQGVNTEAFF
TRBV7-9,-,-,TRBJ1-5,TGTGCCAGCAGCTTAGTAGGGGGTTGGGTTGAGCCCCAGCATTTT,CASSLVGGWVEPQHF
TRBV11-2,many,-,TRBJ2-5,TGTGCCAGCAGCTTAGCCACTAGGTCACAAGAGACCCAGTACTTC,CASSLATRSQETQYF
TRBV25-1,-,-,TRBJ2-7,TGTGCCAGCAGTGGGTTTGGAGAGCAGTACTTC,CASSGFGEQYF
TRBV14,many,-,TRBJ1-2,TGTGCCAGCAGCCCCCCTATTGGAAGCTACACCTTC,CASSPPIGSYTF
TRBV4-1,many,TRBD1,TRBJ2-4,TGCGCCAGCAGCCAAGGGACAGGGGGCATTCAGTACTTC,CASSQGTGGIQYF
TRBV10-3,-,TRBD2,TRBJ2-7,TGTGCCATCAGTGATTTAAACGGGGGGAGCTCCTACGAGCAGTACTTC,CAISDLNGGSSYEQYF
TRBV28,many,-,TRBJ2-7,TGTGCCAGCAGTTCACCGGGACTCTCCTACGAGCAGTACTTC,CASSSPGLSYEQYF
TRBV27,many,-,TRBJ2-7,TGTGCCAGCAGTTTAACCCGGGGCCCCAACGAGCAGTACTTC,CASSLTRGPNEQYF
TRBV6-5,-,-,TRBJ2-7,TGTGCCAGCAGTTACTCTTTTTCGGTGGGGAAATCCTACGAGCAGTACTTC,CASSYSFSVGKSYEQYF
TRBV20-1,-,TRBD2,TRBJ2-5,TGCAGTGCTAGAGATCTACTAGCGGGGGCCCGGATACAAGAGACCCAGTGCTTC,CSARDLLAGARIQETQCF
TRBV2,many,-,TRBJ2-1,TGTGCCAGAGGCCTGGGTTATGAGCAGTTCTTC,CARGLGYEQFF
TRBV6-2/TRBV6-3,-,TRBD1,TRBJ1-2,TGTGCCAGCAGTTACGGGACAGGGGACACTACTCACTATGGCTACACCTTC,CASSYGTGDTTHYGYTF
TRBV18,few,-,TRBJ1-6,TGTGCCAGCTCACCGGAGAGCTCCTATAATTCACCCCTCCACTTT,CASSPESSYNSPLHF
TRBV28,many,TRBD1,TRBJ2-4,TGTGCCAGCACCGTAGGACAGGGGGGCTCTAAAAACATTCAGTACTTC,CASTVGQGGSKNIQYF
TRBV7-2,many,TRBD2,TRBJ2-5,TGTGCCAGCAGCACCCTCGGGGGGGCAGTTGAGACCCAGTACTTC,CASSTLGGAVETQYF
TRBV4-2,many,TRBD2,TRBJ2-5,TGCGCCAGCAGCCAAGTGTCGGGGGGCCAAGAGACCCAGTACTTC,CASSQVSGGQETQYF
TRBV5-1,many,-,TRBJ1-1,TGCGCCAGCAGCCAAGTGAACACTGAAGCTTTCTTT,CASSQVNTEAFF
TRBV20-1,many,TRBD1,TRBJ2-7,TGCAGTGCTAGACCCGGGACAGACTACGAGCAGTACTTC,CSARPGTDYEQYF
TRBV5-5,many,-,TRBJ2-5,TGTGCCAGCAGCGGCGGAATGGACGGGGTTCGGACCCAGTACTTC,CASSGGMDGVRTQYF
TRBV28,many,-,TRBJ1-2,TGTGCCAGCGGGGAAGGGTTTCCCTATGGCTACACCTTC,CASGEGFPYGYTF
TRBV29-1,-,-,TRBJ2-5,TGCAGAACCCCGGGGCCTAGGGGGGAGACCCAGTACTTC,CRTPGPRGETQYF
TRBV6-5,-,-,TRBJ1-3,TGTGCCAGCAGTTACGGGGGGTTAGGCGGAAACACCATATATTTT,CASSYGGLGGNTIYF